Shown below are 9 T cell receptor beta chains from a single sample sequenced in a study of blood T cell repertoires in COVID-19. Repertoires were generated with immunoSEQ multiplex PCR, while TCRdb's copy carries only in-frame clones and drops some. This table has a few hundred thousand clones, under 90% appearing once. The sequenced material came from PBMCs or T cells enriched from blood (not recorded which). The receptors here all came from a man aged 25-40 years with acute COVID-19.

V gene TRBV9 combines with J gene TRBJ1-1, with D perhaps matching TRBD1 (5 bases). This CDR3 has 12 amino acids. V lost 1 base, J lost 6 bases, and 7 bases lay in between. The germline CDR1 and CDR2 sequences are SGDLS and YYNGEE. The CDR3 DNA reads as TGTGCCAGCAGCGTATCGGGGGCTGAAGCTTTCTTT. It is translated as CASSVSGAEAFF.

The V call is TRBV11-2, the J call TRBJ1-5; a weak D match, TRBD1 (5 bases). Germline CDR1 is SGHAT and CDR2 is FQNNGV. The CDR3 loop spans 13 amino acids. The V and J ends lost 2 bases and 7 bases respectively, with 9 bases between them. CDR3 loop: CASSLQGGQPQHF. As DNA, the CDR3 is TGTGCCAGCAGCTTACAGGGCGGACAGCCCCAGCATTTT.

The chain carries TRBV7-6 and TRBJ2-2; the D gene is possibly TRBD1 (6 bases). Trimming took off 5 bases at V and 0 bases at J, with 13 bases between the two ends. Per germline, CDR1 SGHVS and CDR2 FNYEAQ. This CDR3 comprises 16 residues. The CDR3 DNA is TGTGCCAGCAGCCGCCGACAGGTCGCGAACACCGGGGAGCTGTTTTTT. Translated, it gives CASSRRQVANTGELFF.

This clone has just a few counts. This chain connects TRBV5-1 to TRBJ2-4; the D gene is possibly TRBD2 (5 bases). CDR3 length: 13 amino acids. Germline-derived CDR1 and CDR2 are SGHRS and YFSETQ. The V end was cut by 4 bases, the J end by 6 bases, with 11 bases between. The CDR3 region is CASSNNEGNIQYF. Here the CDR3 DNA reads TGCGCCAGCAGCAATAACGAGGGAAACATTCAGTACTTC. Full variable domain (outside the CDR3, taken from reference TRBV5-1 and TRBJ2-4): KAGVTQTPRYLIKTRGQQVTLSCSPISGHRSVSWYQQTPGQGLQFLFEYFSETQRNKGNFPGRFSGRQFSNSRSEMNVSTLELGDSALYLCASSNNEGNIQYFGAGTRLSVL.

In DNA, the CDR3 is TGTGCCAGCTCACCCCAAAAAGGGAGAAACACTGAAGCTTTCTTT. Translated: CASSPQKGRNTEAFF. This chain joins TRBV18 and TRBJ1-1; no clear D gene. The CDR3 spans 15 residues. From germline, CDR1 is KGHSH and CDR2 LQKENI. Trimming took 3 bases from V and 2 from J, leaving 13 bases between them.

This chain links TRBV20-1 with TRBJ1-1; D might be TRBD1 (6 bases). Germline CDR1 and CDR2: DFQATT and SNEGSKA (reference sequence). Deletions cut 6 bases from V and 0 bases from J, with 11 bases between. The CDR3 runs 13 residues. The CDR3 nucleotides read TGCAGTGCCAGTACAGGGATGAACACTGAAGCTTTCTTT. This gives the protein CSASTGMNTEAFF.

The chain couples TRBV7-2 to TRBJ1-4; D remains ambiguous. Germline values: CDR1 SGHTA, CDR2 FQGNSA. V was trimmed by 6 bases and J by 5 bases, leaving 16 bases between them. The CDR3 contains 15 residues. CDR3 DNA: TGTGCCAGCAGAACGAGCCCAGGAACAAATGAAAAACTGTTTTTT. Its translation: CASRTSPGTNEKLFF. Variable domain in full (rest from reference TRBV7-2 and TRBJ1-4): GAGVSQSPSNKVTEKGKDVELRCDPISGHTALYWYRQSLGQGLEFLIYFQGNSAPDKSGLPSDRFSAERTGGSVSTLTIQRTQQEDSAVYLCASRTSPGTNEKLFFGSGTQLSVL.

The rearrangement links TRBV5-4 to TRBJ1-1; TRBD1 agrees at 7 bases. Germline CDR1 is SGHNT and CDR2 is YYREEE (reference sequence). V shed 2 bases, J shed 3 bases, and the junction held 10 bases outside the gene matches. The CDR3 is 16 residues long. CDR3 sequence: CASSFRQGRGDTEAFF. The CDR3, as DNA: TGTGCCAGCAGCTTCCGACAGGGTCGTGGGGACACTGAAGCTTTCTTT. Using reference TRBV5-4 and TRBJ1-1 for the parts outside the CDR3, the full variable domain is ETGVTQSPTHLIKTRGQQVTLRCSSQSGHNTVSWYQQALGQGPQFIFQYYREEENGRGNFPPRFSGLQFPNYSSELNVNALELDDSALYLCASSFRQGRGDTEAFFGQGTRLTVV.

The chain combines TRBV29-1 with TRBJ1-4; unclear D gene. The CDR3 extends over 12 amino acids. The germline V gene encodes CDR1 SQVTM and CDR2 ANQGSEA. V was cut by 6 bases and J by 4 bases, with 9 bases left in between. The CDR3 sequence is CSVGEYNEKLFF. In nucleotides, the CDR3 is TGCAGCGTGGGAGAGTATAATGAAAAACTGTTTTTT.